This entry lists 6 T cell receptor beta chains sequenced from one sample in a study of T-cell reconstitution after alpha-beta-depleted transplantation in children. Researchers prepared the TCRbeta library using unique molecular identifiers, the study reports. TCRdb itself ran the PCR reads through MiXCR, one entry per CDR3 protein. The sample includes approximately 91,000 distinct CDR3 sequences, 7% to 9% of them seen just once. The sequenced sample was PBMCs from the stem cell graft donor, obtained from the stem cell graft. The receptors stem from a human donor who donated a stem cell graft to a child with congenital amegakaryocytic thrombocytopenia.

This clonotype appeared many times. The chain uses TRBV3-1 and TRBJ1-6; D gene uncertain. This CDR3 has 15 amino acids. V shed 0 bases and J shed 8 bases, with 11 bases lying between them. Germline V gene sequence: CDR1 LGHDT, CDR2 YNNKEL (reference sequence). The CDR3 loop reads CASSQDALRDSPLHF. Written as DNA, the CDR3 is TGTGCCAGCAGCCAAGATGCTCTGCGCGATTCACCCCTCCACTTT.

This clonotype was observed at least ten times. The chain combines TRBV5-1 with TRBJ2-5; 8 bases match TRBD2. The junction had 1 base not matched to a gene; V was cut back by 2 bases and J by 1 base. The CDR3 totals 14 residues. From germline, CDR1 is SGHRS and CDR2 YFSETQ. This CDR3 reads CASSFREGQETQYF. DNA for the CDR3: TGCGCCAGCAGCTTCCGGGAGGGCCAAGAGACCCAGTACTTC.

This clonotype came up many times. In DNA, the CDR3 is TGTGCCAGCAGTCGAGATCTGGGGAATGAGCAGTTCTTC. Translation: CASSRDLGNEQFF. The chain employs TRBV2 and TRBJ2-1; D not resolved. V was cut by 5 bases and J by 7 bases, with 12 bases left in between. CDR3 length equals 13 residues. Germline V gene sequence: CDR1 SNHLY, CDR2 FYNNEI.

This clonotype was seen repeatedly, ten times or more. The chain couples TRBV13 to TRBJ1-1; D possibly corresponds to TRBD1 (5 bases). V was shortened by 3 bases and J by 1 base, with 12 bases between the two germline ends. Germline V gives CDR1 PRHDT, CDR2 FYEKMQ (reference sequence). The CDR3 loop spans 15 amino acids. CDR3: CASSLQGVGNTEAFF. The CDR3 nucleotides read TGTGCCAGCAGCTTGCAGGGAGTGGGGAACACTGAAGCTTTCTTT.

The chain combines TRBV28 with TRBJ1-5; TRBD1 aligns across 9 bases. Trimming at V came to 6 bases and at J to 5 bases, leaving 5 bases not matched to a gene. Per the germline V gene, CDR1 is MDHEN and CDR2 is SYDVKM. The CDR3 totals 14 residues. The CDR3 is CASRVTGGHQPQHF. The CDR3 DNA follows: TGTGCCAGCAGGGTAACAGGGGGCCATCAGCCCCAGCATTTT.

This clonotype was observed many times. The chain joins TRBV5-1 to TRBJ2-3; 9 nucleotides match TRBD2. Germline CDR1 reads SGHRS; CDR2 reads YFSETQ. The CDR3 is 16 amino acids. V lost 2 bases and J lost 1; bases outside the gene matches: 5. DNA for the CDR3: TGCGCCAGCAGCTTTAGCGGGAGAAGTGGCACAGATACGCAGTATTTT. Its translation: CASSFSGRSGTDTQYF. Full variable domain (remainder filled in from reference TRBV5-1 and TRBJ2-3): KAGVTQTPRYLIKTRGQQVTLSCSPISGHRSVSWYQQTPGQGLQFLFEYFSETQRNKGNFPGRFSGRQFSNSRSEMNVSTLELGDSALYLCASSFSGRSGTDTQYFGPGTRLTVL.